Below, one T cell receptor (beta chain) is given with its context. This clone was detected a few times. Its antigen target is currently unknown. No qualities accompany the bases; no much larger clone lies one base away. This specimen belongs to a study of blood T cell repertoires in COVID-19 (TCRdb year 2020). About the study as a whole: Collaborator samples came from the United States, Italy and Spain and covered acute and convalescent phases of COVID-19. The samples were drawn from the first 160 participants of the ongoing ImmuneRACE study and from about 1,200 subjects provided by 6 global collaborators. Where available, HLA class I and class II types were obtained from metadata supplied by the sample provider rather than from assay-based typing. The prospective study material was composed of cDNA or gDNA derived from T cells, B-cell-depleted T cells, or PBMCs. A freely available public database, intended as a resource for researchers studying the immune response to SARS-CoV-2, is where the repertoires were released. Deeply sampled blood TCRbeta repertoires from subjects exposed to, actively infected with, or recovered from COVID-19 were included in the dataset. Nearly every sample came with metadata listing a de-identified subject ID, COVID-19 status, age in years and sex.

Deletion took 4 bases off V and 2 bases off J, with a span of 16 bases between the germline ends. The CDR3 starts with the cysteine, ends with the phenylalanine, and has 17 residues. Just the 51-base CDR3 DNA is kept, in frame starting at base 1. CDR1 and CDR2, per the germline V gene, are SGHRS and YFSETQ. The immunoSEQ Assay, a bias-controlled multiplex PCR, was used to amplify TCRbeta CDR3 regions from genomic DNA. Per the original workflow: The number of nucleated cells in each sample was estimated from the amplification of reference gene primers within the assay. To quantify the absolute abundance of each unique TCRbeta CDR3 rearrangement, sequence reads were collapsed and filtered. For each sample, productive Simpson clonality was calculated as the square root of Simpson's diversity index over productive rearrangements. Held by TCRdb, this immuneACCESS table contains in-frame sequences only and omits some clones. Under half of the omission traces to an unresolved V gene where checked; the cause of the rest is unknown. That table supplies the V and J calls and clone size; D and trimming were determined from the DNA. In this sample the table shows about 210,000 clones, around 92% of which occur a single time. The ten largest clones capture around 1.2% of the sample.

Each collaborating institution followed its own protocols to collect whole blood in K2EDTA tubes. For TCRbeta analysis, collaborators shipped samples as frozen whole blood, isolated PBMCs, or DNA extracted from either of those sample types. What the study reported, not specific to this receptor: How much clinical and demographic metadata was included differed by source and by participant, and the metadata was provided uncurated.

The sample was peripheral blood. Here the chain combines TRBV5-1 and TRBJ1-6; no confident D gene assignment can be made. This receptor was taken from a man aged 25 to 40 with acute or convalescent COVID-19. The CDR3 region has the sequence CASSASRGNTYNSPLHF. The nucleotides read TGCGCCAGCAGCGCTTCGCGGGGTAATACCTATAATTCACCCCTCCACTTT. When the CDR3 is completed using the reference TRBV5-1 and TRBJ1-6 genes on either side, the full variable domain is KAGVTQTPRYLIKTRGQQVTLSCSPISGHRSVSWYQQTPGQGLQFLFEYFSETQRNKGNFPGRFSGRQFSNSRSEMNVSTLELGDSALYLCASSASRGNTYNSPLHFGNGTRLTVT.